This TCR beta chain appears in the sequencing data of a study of preoperative IRX-2 immunotherapy in early breast cancer. TCRdb keeps only in-frame clones here, not all; method: immunoSEQ multiplex PCR. Of about 25,000 clones listed, approximately 80% were seen once; the top ten hold over 1%. Documented treatment: preoperative locoregional IRX-2 cytokine immunotherapy. Preoperative locoregional IRX-2 cytokine immunotherapy was tested in the phase Ib source study. Germline lookup yields CDR1 SSHAT and CDR2 FNYEAQ (reference sequence). The CDR3 has 14 amino acids. V gave up 4 bases and J gave up 4 bases, with 13 bases separating them.

The sample here was lymph node tissue, taken after IRX-2 immunotherapy. This sequence was found in a human donor with breast cancer. The chain recombines TRBV7-7 with TRBJ1-1, with D unclear. This CDR3 reads CASSSGLPSTEAFF. The CDR3 DNA is TGTGCCAGCAGCTCCGGACTGCCTTCCACTGAAGCTTTCTTT.